This T cell receptor (beta chain) was recorded in a study of vaccination and CD4 T cells after COVID-19. Study-level background: Overlapping SARS-CoV-2, HCoV-NL63, HCoV-OC43 and HCoV-229E spike peptides were used to stimulate cells. Study observations and caveats: The great majority, 304 of 307 vaccine-specific clones, proved spike mono-reactive in convalescent patients.

Treatment in this sample: approximately 9-day PBMC culture with coronavirus spike peptide pools or control peptides (ViraFEST assay). ViraFEST enlarged antigen-specific T cell populations with peptide pools and afterwards sequenced TCRs. Negative selection isolated the CD4+ T cells once the cells had been cultured for 10 days. Sequencing of cultured CD4+ T cell DNA used the Oncomine TCR Beta short-read assay. TCRdb reanalysed the PCR reads using MiXCR and keeps one entry per CDR3 protein. The data contain 8,000 to 9,000 distinct CDR3 sequences, approximately 70% of them singletons. On this clonotype: Its antigen remains unidentified.

The sequenced sample consisted of CD4+ T cells from blood, cultured in vitro. The TCR sequence derives from a human donor who had recovered from COVID-19.

CDR3 amino acids: CAWSAPPGTQYF. The CDR3, as DNA: TGTGCCTGGAGTGCCCCCCCGGGAACCCAGTACTTC. This chain connects TRBV30 to TRBJ2-5, with TRBD2 as a possible D gene (5 bases). V dropped 1 base and J dropped 8 bases, with 11 bases sitting between them. Germline CDR1 is GTSNPN and CDR2 is SVGIG (reference sequence). The CDR3 extends over 12 amino acids.